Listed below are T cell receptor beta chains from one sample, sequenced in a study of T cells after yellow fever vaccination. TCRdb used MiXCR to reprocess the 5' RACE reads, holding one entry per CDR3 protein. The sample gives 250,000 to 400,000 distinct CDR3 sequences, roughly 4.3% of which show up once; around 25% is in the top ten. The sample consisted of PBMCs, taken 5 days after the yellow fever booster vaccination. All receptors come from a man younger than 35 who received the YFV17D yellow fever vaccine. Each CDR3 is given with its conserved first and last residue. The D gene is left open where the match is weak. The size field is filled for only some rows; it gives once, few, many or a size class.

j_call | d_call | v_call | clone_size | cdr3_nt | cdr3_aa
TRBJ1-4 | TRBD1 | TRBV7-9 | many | TGTGCCAGCAGCACACGGGGGGCCGGGACAGGAGGTCCATACGAAAAACTGTTTTTT | CASSTRGAGTGGPYEKLFF
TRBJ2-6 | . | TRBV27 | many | TGTGCCAGCAGGGGGTATGGTGCCAACGTCCTGACTTTC | CASRGYGANVLTF
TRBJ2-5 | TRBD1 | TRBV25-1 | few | TGTGCCAGCAGTGAATATTCGGGCAGACAGGGGATTCAGACCCAGTACTTC | CASSEYSGRQGIQTQYF
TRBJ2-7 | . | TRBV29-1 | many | TGCAGCGCAGAGGTCGGCAGGGGTTACGAGCAGTACTTC | CSAEVGRGYEQYF
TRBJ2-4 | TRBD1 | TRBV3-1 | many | TGTGCCAGCAGCCCGGGGACAGGGGGCTCTCAGTACTTC | CASSPGTGGSQYF
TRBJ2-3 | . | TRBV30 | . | TGTGCCTGGAGTCACGGCGGGTCTAGCACAGATACGCAGTATTTT | CAWSHGGSSTDTQYF
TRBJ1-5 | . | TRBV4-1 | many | TGCGCCAGCAGCTCATTGGGGAATCAGCCCCAGCATTTT | CASSSLGNQPQHF
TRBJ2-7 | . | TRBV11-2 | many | TGTGCCAGCAGCACCAGGGTGTACGAGCAGTACTTC | CASSTRVYEQYF
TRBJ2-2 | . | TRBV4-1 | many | TGCGCCAGCAGCCAAGAGACAGCTAGGGTTGGGGAGCTGTTTTTT | CASSQETARVGELFF
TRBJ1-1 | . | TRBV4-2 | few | TGTGCCAGCAGCCCCCCGGCAGTAGGCATGTATAACACTGAAGCTTTCTTT | CASSPPAVGMYNTEAFF
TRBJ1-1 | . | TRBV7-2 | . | TGTGCCAGCAGCTTAGGGTCCAGGGAAGTGGTTAGACGGCGGAACACTGAAGCTTTCTTT | CASSLGSREVVRRRNTEAFF
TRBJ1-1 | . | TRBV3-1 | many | TGTGCCAGCAGCAGGACGGAAGGGACTGAAGCTTTCTTT | CASSRTEGTEAFF
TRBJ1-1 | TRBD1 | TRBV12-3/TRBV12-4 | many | TGTGCCAGCAGTACTCAGGGGGTTGGTTTCTTT | CASSTQGVGFF
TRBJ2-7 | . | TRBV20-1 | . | TGCAGTGTCAACAGAGATTACGAGCAGTACTTC | CSVNRDYEQYF
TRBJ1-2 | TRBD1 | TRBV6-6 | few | TGTGCCAGCAGTTATCACCCGGGACAGGGTTCTGGCGGCTACACCTTC | CASSYHPGQGSGGYTF
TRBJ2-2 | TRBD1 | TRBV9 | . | TGTGCCAGCAGCGGGACAGGGGAGGACACCGGGGAGCTGTTTTTT | CASSGTGEDTGELFF
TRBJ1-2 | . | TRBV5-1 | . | TGCGCCAGCAGCTTGTCGGTGGTGTCGAATGGCTACACCTTC | CASSLSVVSNGYTF
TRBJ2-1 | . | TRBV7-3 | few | TGTGCCAGCAGCCCTACCGGGACGCAGAATGAGCAGTTCTTC | CASSPTGTQNEQFF
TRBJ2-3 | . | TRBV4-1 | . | TGCGCCAGCAGCCAGCAGGGCTACACAGATACGCAGTATTTT | CASSQQGYTDTQYF
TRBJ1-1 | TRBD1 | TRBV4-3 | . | TGCGCCAGCAGCCAGCCGGGACAGGGGTACACTGAAGCTTTCTTT | CASSQPGQGYTEAFF
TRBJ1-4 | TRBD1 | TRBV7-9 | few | TGTGCCAGCAGCTTAATAACCGGGACAGGGGCTTTTTCTGAAAAACTGTTTTTT | CASSLITGTGAFSEKLFF
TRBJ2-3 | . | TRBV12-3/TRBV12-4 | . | TGTGCCAGCAGCCCCCCGCGGGGACGTACAGATACGCAGTATTTT | CASSPPRGRTDTQYF